This T cell receptor (beta chain) was observed in a study of response to subunit inactivated influenza vaccine. Findings and caveats of the study: Every seasonal influenza vaccination brings in few new T cells, the authors suggested.

The germline CDR1 and CDR2 sequences are MNHEY and SMNVEV (reference sequence). The CDR3 loop spans 14 amino acids. With 11 bases removed from V and 9 bases from J, the gap between germline ends came to 22 bases. Worth noting for this clonotype: No antigen is known for it.

One entry per CDR3 protein, called by TCRdb with MiXCR from the RT-PCR reads. The sample lists about 480,000 distinct CDR3 sequences, 10% to 15% occurring once. The chain has TRBV27 and TRBJ2-2; TRBD2 might be the D (5 bases). The TCR was taken from a man aged 50-59 years who received an inactivated influenza vaccine. The starting material was PBMCs from blood, obtained 40 to 50 days after vaccination. CDR3 protein: CASKEWLEGRELFF. As DNA, the CDR3 is TGTGCCTCAAAGGAATGGCTAGAGGGCCGGGAGCTGTTTTTT.